Each of the 13 T cell receptor beta chains below was sequenced from the same sample in a study of shared clonotypes between healthy human individuals. The repertoire was sequenced with immunoSEQ multiplex PCR; TCRdb's copy has only in-frame clones and lacks some. Of 2 million to 3 million clones listed, over 85% are singletons. The specimen was naive CD4+ T cells from PBMCs. Subset of the sample: CD45RA+ positively selected. The receptors were gathered from a young man in good health. Some clones in this sample may be carry-over from other donors' samples.

J is TRBJ2-3 and V is TRBV10-3, with TRBD2 matching over 9 bases. The CDR3 runs to 15 residues. The J segment lost 6 bases and the V segment lost 0 bases, leaving 4 bases of the junction unmatched. The germline V gene has CDR1 ENHRY and CDR2 SYGVKD. Here the CDR3 DNA reads TGTGCCATCAGTGAGTCTAGCGGGAGTAACGATACGCAGTATTTT. This translates into CAISESSGSNDTQYF.

The chain links TRBV29-1 to TRBJ1-2; D gene uncertain. There are 13 residues in the CDR3. Per germline, CDR1 SQVTM and CDR2 ANQGSEA. V was pared by 7 bases and J by 0 bases, with 12 bases between. Here the CDR3 reads CSASDRANYGYTF. The CDR3 coding sequence is TGCAGCGCCTCCGACCGAGCTAACTATGGCTACACCTTC.

This clone occurred a few times. This rearrangement joins TRBV5-1 to TRBJ1-4, with TRBD1 matching 8 bases. CDR3 size: 13 residues. V shed 6 bases, J shed 8 bases, and the junction held 6 bases outside the gene matches. Germline loops: CDR1 SGHRS, CDR2 YFSETQ. CDR3 DNA sequence: TGCGCCAGCACCTCCGACAGGGGAGAAAAACTGTTTTTT. Translation: CASTSDRGEKLFF.

The J gene is TRBJ2-5, the V gene TRBV6-1; 9 bases are shared with TRBD2. The CDR3 runs to 17 residues. CDR1 MNHNS and CDR2 SASEGT come from the germline V gene. Trimming at V came to 2 bases and at J to 1 base, leaving 8 bases not matched to a gene. The CDR3 coding sequence is TGTGCCAGCAGTGAATTCGGGGCGGGAGGGCCCCAAGAGACCCAGTACTTC. Its translation is CASSEFGAGGPQETQYF.

Comment on this clone: The same CDR3 also results from other DNA sequences found in this sample. V usage is TRBV10-3 and J usage is TRBJ1-4; possibly TRBD1 for D (5 bases). The CDR3 loop spans 13 amino acids. V lost 4 bases, J lost 6 bases, and 9 bases lay in between. Germline V gene lookup returns CDR1 ENHRY and CDR2 SYGVKD. The DNA of the CDR3 is TGTGCCATCAGTGCAGGAGGGGATGAAAAACTGTTTTTT. Its translation is CAISAGGDEKLFF.

The J gene is TRBJ1-6, the V gene TRBV4-1, with D unclear. Germline CDR1 MGHRA, CDR2 YSYEKL. Trimming removed 0 bases from V and 10 bases from J, with 10 bases in between. This CDR3 is 14 amino acids long. For the CDR3, the DNA is TGCGCCAGCAGCCAAGAGGGAAGTCGATCACCCCTCCACTTT. This codes for CASSQEGSRSPLHF.

The V gene is TRBV27, the J gene TRBJ1-5; D not resolved. Trimming pared 8 bases from V and 6 bases from J, leaving 14 bases between. The germline V gene has CDR1 MNHEY and CDR2 SMNVEV (reference sequence). There are 13 residues in the CDR3. CDR3 nucleotide sequence: TGTGCCAGCGGACTAGGTGGGAGTCAGCCCCAGCATTTT. Its protein is CASGLGGSQPQHF.

This clone was seen a single time. The genes are TRBV18 and TRBJ2-7, with TRBD2 identical over 13 bases. V shed 3 bases, J shed 0 bases, and the junction held 11 bases outside the gene matches. The CDR3 extends over 19 amino acids. Germline V gene lookup returns CDR1 KGHSH and CDR2 LQKENI. CDR3 residues: CASSPPPGLAGTSSYEQYF. Written as DNA, the CDR3 is TGTGCCAGCTCACCGCCCCCGGGACTAGCGGGGACCAGCTCCTACGAGCAGTACTTC.

V is TRBV19 and J is TRBJ2-4; D gene ambiguous. Germline lookup yields CDR1 LNHDA and CDR2 SQIVND (reference sequence). This CDR3 contains 16 residues. V was shortened by 4 bases and J by 2 bases, with 15 bases between the two germline ends. CDR3: CASSKWPSRTKNIQYF. The CDR3 region has the DNA TGTGCCAGTAGTAAGTGGCCTTCGAGGACCAAAAACATTCAGTACTTC.

The chain links TRBV5-1 to TRBJ2-3; TRBD2 agrees at 7 bases. This CDR3 region has 16 residues. V dropped 4 bases and J dropped 1; count of bases not matched to a gene: 9. Germline loops: CDR1 SGHRS, CDR2 YFSETQ. In DNA form, the CDR3 reads TGCGCCAGCAGCCCGGGGCGCGGGGGTGGCACAGATACGCAGTATTTT. Its protein is CASSPGRGGGTDTQYF.

The V gene is TRBV28, the J gene TRBJ1-2; the D gene is possibly TRBD1 (5 bases). Germline V gives CDR1 MDHEN, CDR2 SYDVKM. The CDR3 runs to 15 residues. With 7 bases removed from V and 4 bases from J, the gap between germline ends came to 19 bases. The DNA of the CDR3 is TGTGCCAGCACCCATGGGGGAAGCGGACCCTATGGCTACACCTTC. Its protein product is CASTHGGSGPYGYTF.

V gene TRBV6-5 combines with J gene TRBJ1-2, with no clear D. This CDR3 has 14 residues. CDR1 and CDR2 (germline): MNHEY, SVGAGI. V lost 2 bases and J lost 5, with 12 bases in between. The CDR3 protein is CASSYARAGYGYTF. CDR3 DNA: TGTGCCAGCAGTTACGCCCGGGCGGGTTATGGCTACACCTTC.

The count of this clone is one. This chain links TRBV6-5 with TRBJ1-4; 7 nucleotides align to TRBD1. With V trimmed by 6 bases and J by 5 bases, 6 bases remained unmatched. Germline-derived CDR1 and CDR2 are MNHEY and SVGAGI. The length of the CDR3 is 14 residues. CDR3 coding DNA: TGTGCCAGCAGCCCAGACAGGGTGAATGAAAAACTGTTTTTT. Protein product: CASSPDRVNEKLFF.